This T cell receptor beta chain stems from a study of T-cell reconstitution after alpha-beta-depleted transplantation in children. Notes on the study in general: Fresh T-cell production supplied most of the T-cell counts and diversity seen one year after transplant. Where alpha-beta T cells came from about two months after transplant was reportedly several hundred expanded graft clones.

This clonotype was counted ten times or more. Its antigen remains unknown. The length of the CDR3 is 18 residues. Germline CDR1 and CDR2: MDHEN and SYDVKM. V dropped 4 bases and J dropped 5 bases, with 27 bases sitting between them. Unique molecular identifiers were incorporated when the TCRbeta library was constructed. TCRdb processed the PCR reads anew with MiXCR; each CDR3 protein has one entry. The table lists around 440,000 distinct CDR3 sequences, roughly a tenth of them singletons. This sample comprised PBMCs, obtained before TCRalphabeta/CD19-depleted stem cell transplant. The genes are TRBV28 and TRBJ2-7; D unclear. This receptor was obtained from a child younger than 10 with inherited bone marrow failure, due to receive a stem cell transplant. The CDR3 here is CASSSPYLEPASRDEQYF. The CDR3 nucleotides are TGTGCCAGCAGTTCCCCATATCTAGAACCGGCTAGTCGGGACGAGCAGTACTTC.